A selection of T cell receptor beta chains follows, all from one sample in a study of blood T cell repertoires in COVID-19. Measured with immunoSEQ multiplex PCR; TCRdb has only the in-frame clones, and not every one. There are 310,000 or so clones in the sample; 90% occur only once, and around 1.7% lies in the top ten. Sequences were obtained from PBMCs or T cells enriched from blood (not recorded which). These receptor sequences come from a woman younger than 35 with acute COVID-19. Each CDR3 is given with its conserved first and last residue. The order of the fields is clone size, J gene, V gene, D gene, CDR3 DNA, CDR3 protein. A D gene is named only where the DNA matches it firmly. Only part of the rows carry a size: once, few, many, or a class if the clone is expanded.

once TRBJ2-7 TRBV9 TRBD1 TGTGCCAGCAGCGGGGGACAGGGGGGGGTGTACGAGCAGTACTTC CASSGGQGGVYEQYF
- TRBJ2-7 TRBV12-3/TRBV12-4 - TGTGCCAGCAGTTGGGTTGGAGGCTACGAGCAGTACTTC CASSWVGGYEQYF
- TRBJ1-1 TRBV27 TRBD1 TGTGCCAGCAGTTCAGCCGGGACAGGGGTCACTGAAGCTTTCTTT CASSSAGTGVTEAFF
- TRBJ1-1 TRBV11-2 - TGTGCCAGCAGCTTAGATCTCAGGAGGACTGAAGCTTTCTTT CASSLDLRRTEAFF
- TRBJ1-5 TRBV18 - TGTGCCAGCTCCCGCACAGGAAATAGCAATCAGCCCCAGCATTTT CASSRTGNSNQPQHF
- TRBJ1-1 TRBV7-9 - TGTGCCAGCAGCTTAGGGGGGGATCCCACTGAAGCTTTCTTT CASSLGGDPTEAFF
- TRBJ2-2 TRBV7-3 - TGTGCCAGCAGCCCAATTAGAAGCGCGAACACCGGGGAGCTGTTTTTT CASSPIRSANTGELFF
- TRBJ2-7 TRBV28 - TGTGCCAGCAGTTTAAGCGGACAGCTATCCTACGAGCAGTACTTC CASSLSGQLSYEQYF
- TRBJ2-6 TRBV5-1 - TGCGCCAGCAGCCCCGGACAGATACCAACCGGGGCCAACGTCCTGACTTTC CASSPGQIPTGANVLTF
- TRBJ2-7 TRBV28 - TGTGCCAGCAGTTCGCGGAGGTACGAGCAGTACTTC CASSSRRYEQYF
- TRBJ1-1 TRBV11-2 TRBD1 TGTGCCAGCAGCTTAGGGTTCAGGGGGAGCACTGAAGCTTTCTTT CASSLGFRGSTEAFF
once TRBJ2-1 TRBV27 TRBD1 TGTGCCAGCAGCCGGGACAGGGGCGATGAGCAGTTCTTC CASSRDRGDEQFF
- TRBJ2-5 TRBV29-1 - TGCAGCGTTCCTCCGGGTGGGCGGGACCAAGAGACCCAGTACTTC CSVPPGGRDQETQYF
few TRBJ2-7 TRBV19 TRBD1 TGTGCCAGTTCCCGGACAGGGGGCGAGCCCGGGACCTACGAGCAGTACTTC CASSRTGGEPGTYEQYF
- TRBJ1-1 TRBV2 - TGTGCCAGCAGGCCTCCGGCGGGTGGGGATAAAGCTTTCTTT CASRPPAGGDKAFF
- TRBJ1-4 TRBV18 - TGTGCCAGCTCACGACAGATCGGGTCGTCGTCTGAAAAACTGTTTTTT CASSRQIGSSSEKLFF
- TRBJ1-5 TRBV24-1 TRBD1 TGTGCCACCAGTGATTGGTCAGGGGGGAGCAATCAGCCCCAGCATTTT CATSDWSGGSNQPQHF
- TRBJ2-2 TRBV5-4 - TGTGCCAGCTCCCCCGCGGGGCAGGGGGAATTATCCGGGGAGCTGTTTTTT CASSPAGQGELSGELFF
- TRBJ2-2 TRBV3-1/TRBV3-2 - TGTGCCAGCAGCCGGACAGACCGAACCGGGGAGCTGTTTTTT CASSRTDRTGELFF
few TRBJ2-7 TRBV25-1 - TGTGCCAGCAGTGAATATAATAGCGGCTACGAGCAGTACTTC CASSEYNSGYEQYF
- TRBJ1-5 TRBV6-5 - TGTGCCACCGGGTTAGAACTCAATCAGCCCCAGCATTTT CATGLELNQPQHF
once TRBJ1-3 TRBV19 TRBD1 TGTGCCAGCGGACAGGGATTCGTGGGAAACACCATATATTTT CASGQGFVGNTIYF
- TRBJ2-3 TRBV5-6 TRBD2 TGTGCCAGCAGCTCGGAGCTTAGCGGGAGGAGGTCAGATACGCAGTATTTT CASSSELSGRRSDTQYF
once TRBJ2-1 TRBV13 TRBD2 TGTGCCAGCACCATTAGCGGGAGGGCGTGGGGCTACAATGAGCAGTTCTTC CASTISGRAWGYNEQFF